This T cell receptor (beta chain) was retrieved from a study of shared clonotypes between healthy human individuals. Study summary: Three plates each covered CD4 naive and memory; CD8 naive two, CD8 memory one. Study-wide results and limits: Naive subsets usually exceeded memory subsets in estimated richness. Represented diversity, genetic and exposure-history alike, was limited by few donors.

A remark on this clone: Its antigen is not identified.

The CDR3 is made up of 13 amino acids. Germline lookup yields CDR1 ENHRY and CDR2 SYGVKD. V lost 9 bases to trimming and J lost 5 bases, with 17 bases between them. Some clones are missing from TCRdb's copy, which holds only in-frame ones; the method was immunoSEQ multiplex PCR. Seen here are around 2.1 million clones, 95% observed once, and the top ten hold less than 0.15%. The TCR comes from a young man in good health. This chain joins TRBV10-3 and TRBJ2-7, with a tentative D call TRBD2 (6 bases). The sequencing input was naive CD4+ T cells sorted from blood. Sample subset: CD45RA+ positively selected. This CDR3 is CAMGPGVWDEQYF. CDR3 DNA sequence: TGTGCCATGGGACCGGGGGTCTGGGACGAGCAGTACTTC.